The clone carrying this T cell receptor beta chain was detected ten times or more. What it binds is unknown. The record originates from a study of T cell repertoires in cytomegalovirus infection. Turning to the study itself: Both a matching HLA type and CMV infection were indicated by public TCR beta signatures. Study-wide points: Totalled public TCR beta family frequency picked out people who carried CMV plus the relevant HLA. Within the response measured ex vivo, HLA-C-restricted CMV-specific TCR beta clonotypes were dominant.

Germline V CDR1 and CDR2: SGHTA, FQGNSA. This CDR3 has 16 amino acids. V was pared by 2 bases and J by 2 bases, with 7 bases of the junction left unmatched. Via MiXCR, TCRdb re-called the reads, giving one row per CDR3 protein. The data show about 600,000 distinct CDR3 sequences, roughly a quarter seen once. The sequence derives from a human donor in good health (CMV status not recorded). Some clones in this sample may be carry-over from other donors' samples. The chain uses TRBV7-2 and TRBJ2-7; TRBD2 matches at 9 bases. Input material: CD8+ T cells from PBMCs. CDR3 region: CASSLPAGGDTYEQYF. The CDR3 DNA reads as TGTGCCAGCAGCTTACCAGCGGGGGGCGATACCTACGAGCAGTACTTC.